The sequence of this T cell receptor (beta chain) was determined in a study of blood T cells in healthy people across ages. Study background: About one barcoded beta molecule was captured per two T cells (by template switching). Study-level results: It was the long-lived donors that had more naive CD4+ cells and higher diversity than aged donors. Diversity figures derived from one million T cells were judged to underestimate the true value.

In the case of this clonotype: The antigen remains undetermined.

Next came a second PCR, run for roughly 7 to 12 cycles, which used a sample-barcoded 5' primer along with a J-beta primer mix. TCRdb passed the 5' RACE reads through MiXCR, listing each CDR3 protein once. This table has under 1,000,000 distinct CDR3 sequences, about 37% appearing once. The CDR3 contains 16 residues. Trimming took off 3 bases at V and 3 bases at J, with 14 bases between the two ends. CDR1 and CDR2 (germline): ENHRY, SYGVKD. The sequenced sample consisted of blood. The rearrangement links TRBV10-3 to TRBJ2-2; unclear D gene. This TCR was recovered from a man aged 18 to 29 in good health. The DNA for the CDR3 is TGTGCCATCAGTGAATCCAGGCAGCTAGACACCGGGGAGCTGTTTTTT. Translated: CAISESRQLDTGELFF.